These T cell receptor beta chains were read from a single sample in a study of siplizumab effects on memory and regulatory T cells. Repertoires were generated with immunoSEQ multiplex PCR, while TCRdb's copy carries only in-frame clones and drops some. Counted here are about 56,000 clones, about 97% occurring once; the ten biggest clones make up around 1%. Specimen: naive CD8+ T cells sorted from blood. The receptors were sampled from a human donor in good health. Both conserved end residues are part of each CDR3. D genes are given only for firm matches. Clone size is not always given. Where it is, it says once, few, many or a class for expanded clones.

size,V,J,D,CDR3,DNA
.,TRBV6-6,TRBJ1-4,.,CASSYLGQLEKLFF,TGTGCCAGCAGTTATCTAGGACAGCTTGAAAAACTGTTTTTT
.,TRBV28,TRBJ1-1,.,CASTHPGGNTEAFF,TGTGCCAGCACGCACCCGGGGGGGAACACTGAAGCTTTCTTT
.,TRBV6-5,TRBJ1-1,TRBD1,CASSLGQGTEAFF,TGTGCCAGCAGTCTAGGACAGGGGACTGAAGCTTTCTTT
once,TRBV10-2,TRBJ2-1,.,CASKVSDEQFF,TGCGCCAGCAAAGTATCCGATGAGCAGTTCTTC
.,TRBV9,TRBJ2-6,TRBD1,CASSPTLDRVIGANVLTF,TGTGCCAGCAGCCCCACTCTGGACAGGGTGATTGGGGCCAACGTCCTGACTTTC
.,TRBV6-5,TRBJ1-2,.,CASSYGPNYGYTF,TGTGCCAGCAGTTACGGCCCAAACTATGGCTACACCTTC
.,TRBV9,TRBJ2-7,TRBD1,CASSVGSTGAYEQYF,TGTGCCAGCAGCGTAGGATCTACAGGGGCCTACGAGCAGTACTTC
.,TRBV14,TRBJ2-3,.,CASSQVLSPGDTQYF,TGTGCCAGCAGCCAAGTTCTCAGCCCGGGAGATACGCAGTATTTT
.,TRBV5-8,TRBJ2-1,.,CASSLDEGPYNEQFF,TGTGCCAGCAGCTTGGATGAGGGCCCCTACAATGAGCAGTTCTTC
.,TRBV6-5,TRBJ2-1,.,CASSYGLANEQFF,TGTGCCAGCAGTTACGGGCTAGCCAATGAGCAGTTCTTC
.,TRBV5-1,TRBJ2-3,TRBD2,CASSQMASGRVPDTQYF,TGCGCCAGCAGCCAAATGGCTAGCGGGAGGGTGCCAGATACGCAGTATTTT